The 9 T cell receptor beta chains in this list originate from one sample, sequenced in a study of T cells in Graves' hyperthyroidism and ophthalmopathy. TCR beta CDR3 region amplification was performed from RNA transcripts. First-round RT-PCR of the TCR CDR3 relied on the HTBI primer set. TCRdb called the multiplex PCR reads again in MiXCR, with one record for every CDR3 protein. This sample has roughly 580,000 distinct CDR3 sequences; 46% occur once, and the top ten carry 6.5% to 9%. The specimen was peripheral blood or thyroid tissue (not recorded which). Every receptor here comes from a young woman with Graves' hyperthyroidism.

The chain uses TRBV11-2 and TRBJ1-2, with D perhaps matching TRBD1 (6 bases). The CDR3 totals 18 residues. The V end lost 1 base, the J end lost 6 bases, and 24 bases lay between the germline ends. CDR1 SGHAT and CDR2 FQNNGV come from the germline V gene. CDR3 DNA sequence: TGTGCCAGCAGCTTAGGGGACATCCCGATAGTAGGCCTGAATGGCTACACCTTC. Translation gives CASSLGDIPIVGLNGYTF.

For this clonotype: Possible read error: a much larger clone is one base away. The chain joins TRBV2 to TRBJ1-5; D gene unclear. Germline V gene sequence: CDR1 SNHLY, CDR2 FYNNEI. V lost 1 base, J lost 6 bases, and 10 bases lay in between. This CDR3 is built from 14 residues. DNA for the CDR3: TGTGCCAGCAGTGAAGTTGTGGCCGGTCAGCCCCAGCATTTT. It translates to CASSEVVAGQPQHF.

This clonotype was counted many times. This CDR3 reads CASRPKSGELFF. The CDR3 nucleotides read TGTGCCAGCAGGCCGAAAAGCGGGGAGCTGTTTTTT. V usage is TRBV7-6 and J usage is TRBJ2-2, with D uncertain. The CDR3 is made up of 12 amino acids. Germline loops: CDR1 SGHVS, CDR2 FNYEAQ. The germline V and J ends were trimmed by 6 bases and 7 bases, with 9 bases remaining between them.

The V gene is TRBV2, the J gene TRBJ1-5; 10 bases map to TRBD1. V shed 5 bases and J 6 bases; nucleotides not matched to a gene: 4. Germline values: CDR1 SNHLY, CDR2 FYNNEI. There are 14 residues in the CDR3. CDR3 DNA sequence: TGTGCCAGCAGTCGACAGGGGGCTGTTCAGCCCCAGCATTTT. Its translation: CASSRQGAVQPQHF.

Ten or more counts support this clonotype. The V call is TRBV29-1, the J call TRBJ1-5; D remains ambiguous. Germline assignment: CDR1 SQVTM and CDR2 ANQGSEA. V lost 4 bases, J lost 0 bases, and 16 bases lay in between. The CDR3 loop spans 16 amino acids. CDR3 nucleotides: TGCAGCGTTGTAGTGGACGGTGCGTATAGCAATCAGCCCCAGCATTTT. This sequence encodes CSVVVDGAYSNQPQHF.

This clonotype has only a few counts. The rearrangement links TRBV20-1 to TRBJ1-2; the match to TRBD1 covers 9 bases. Unmatched junction bases numbered 4, after V lost 4 bases and J lost 4 bases. Per the germline V gene, CDR1 is DFQATT and CDR2 is SNEGSKA (reference sequence). There are 13 residues in the CDR3. This chain's CDR3 is CSANRGLSYGYTF. In DNA, the CDR3 is TGCAGTGCTAACAGGGGGCTTAGCTATGGCTACACCTTC.

This chain uses TRBV15 with TRBJ2-5; 11 bases map to TRBD2. Germline V gene data show CDR1 as LNHNV and CDR2 as YYDKDF (reference sequence). This CDR3 has 16 amino acids. The junction had 12 bases not matched to a gene; V was cut back by 10 bases and J by 2 bases. CDR3 coding DNA: TGTGCCAGCAGTTTCGGGACTAGCGGAGTACAAGAGACCCAGTACTTC. It specifies CASSFGTSGVQETQYF.

Comment on this clonotype: Since a much larger clone is just one base distant, this may be a read error. The chain joins TRBV11-1 to TRBJ2-5; 12 nucleotides match TRBD2. V lost 7 bases to trimming and J lost 3 bases; unmatched junction nucleotides: 12. There are 17 residues in the CDR3. CDR1 SGHAT and CDR2 FQDESV come from the germline V gene (reference sequence). CDR3 protein: CASNRLAGGRREETQYF. CDR3 bases: TGTGCCAGCAATCGGCTAGCGGGAGGGAGGAGGGAAGAGACCCAGTACTTC.

The V call is TRBV7-3, the J call TRBJ1-1; no definite D call. The CDR3 contains 12 residues. V gave up 5 bases and J gave up 7 bases, with 11 bases separating them. Germline assignment: CDR1 SGHTA and CDR2 FQGTGA. DNA of the CDR3: TGTGCCAGCAGCCGGAGGACGAATGAAGCTTTCTTT. This translates into CASSRRTNEAFF.